The rows below give T cell receptor beta chains drawn from one sample of a study of blood T cell repertoires in COVID-19. The table came from immunoSEQ multiplex PCR; TCRdb's copy has only in-frame clones and leaves some out. The repertoire holds 150,000 to 200,000 clones, approximately 85% seen once, with roughly 9% in the top ten. The specimen was PBMCs or T cells enriched from blood (not recorded which). Source of these receptors: a woman aged 18-29 years who had recovered from COVID-19. Each CDR3 is given with its conserved first and last residue. The order of the fields is clone size, V gene, D gene, J gene, CDR3 DNA, CDR3 protein. A D gene is named only where the DNA matches it firmly. Clone sizes are given selectively: once, few, many, or a class where the clone is expanded.

>-|TRBV25-1|-|TRBJ1-6
TGTGCCAGCAGTGAATTTCTAGGGAAGGGGTCACCCCTCCACTTT
CASSEFLGKGSPLHF
>-|TRBV4-2|TRBD1|TRBJ2-7
TGTGCCAGCAGCCCGGAATGGGACAGGGGCTACGAGCAGTACTTC
CASSPEWDRGYEQYF
>-|TRBV7-9|-|TRBJ1-5
TGTGCCAGCAGCTCTTCAGGGGTTGGGCAGCCCCAGCATTTT
CASSSSGVGQPQHF
>-|TRBV7-9|-|TRBJ2-1
TGTGCCAGCAGCTTAAAGGGGGGACTATACAATGAGCAGTTCTTC
CASSLKGGLYNEQFF
>-|TRBV10-3|-|TRBJ2-5
TGTGCCATCAGGGAGGGGACAGCCCAAGAGACCCAGTACTTC
CAIREGTAQETQYF
>-|TRBV28|-|TRBJ2-7
TGTGCCAGCACCCCAGGGAAAGGCTCCCTCGAGCAGTACTTC
CASTPGKGSLEQYF
>-|TRBV23-1|-|TRBJ1-1
TGCGCCAGCAGTCAATCGGGGGCAGGGGAAGGAGTCAACACTGAAGCTTTCTTT
CASSQSGAGEGVNTEAFF
>-|TRBV30|-|TRBJ2-1
TGTGCCTGGAGTCCCACTCTAGGCAATGAGCAGTTCTTC
CAWSPTLGNEQFF
>-|TRBV6-2/TRBV6-3|-|TRBJ2-1
TGTGCCAGCAGTTACTCGTGGGGGGGGCCGGATGAGCAGTTCTTC
CASSYSWGGPDEQFF
>-|TRBV5-4|-|TRBJ2-1
TGTGCCAGCAGCTTGTTTCCAGATTATAACAATGAGCAGTTCTTC
CASSLFPDYNNEQFF
>-|TRBV7-9|TRBD1|TRBJ1-1
TGTGCCAGCAACACACCGGGACAGGGGGCTCCGGGAACGGTTGCTTTCTTT
CASNTPGQGAPGTVAFF
>-|TRBV6-5|-|TRBJ1-3
TGTGCCACCGAGCAAGTTTACTCTGGAAACACCATATATTTT
CATEQVYSGNTIYF
>-|TRBV5-1|TRBD1|TRBJ1-1
TGCGCCAGCAGCTTCACAGGGGAATATGTAGAGACTGAAGCTTTCTTT
CASSFTGEYVETEAFF
>-|TRBV6-2/TRBV6-3|-|TRBJ2-7
TGTGCCAGCAGTTACTCGCCAGCGGATTCTTTCGAGCAGTACTTC
CASSYSPADSFEQYF
>-|TRBV6-2/TRBV6-3|-|TRBJ1-1
TGTGCCAGCAGTCCCCCAGGGTCCGACACTGAAGCTTTCTTT
CASSPPGSDTEAFF
>-|TRBV27|TRBD2|TRBJ2-1
TGTGCCAGCAGTTTCAGTGGTGGGCTAGCGGGAGCGGAGGTGGCCATAGATGAGCAGTTCTTC
CASSFSGGLAGAEVAIDEQFF
>-|TRBV27|TRBD2|TRBJ2-1
TGTGCCAGCAGTTTATTAGGCGGGGGGGCATACAATGAGCAGTTCTTC
CASSLLGGGAYNEQFF
>-|TRBV5-1|-|TRBJ2-4
TGCGCCAGCAGCCCCCGGGAGGGCACGGAGGGGGCATACTTC
CASSPREGTEGAYF
>-|TRBV18|-|TRBJ1-6
TGTGCCAGCTCCCATCGCACAGGGACGGATAATTCACCCCTCCACTTT
CASSHRTGTDNSPLHF
>-|TRBV30|TRBD1|TRBJ1-6
TGTGCCTGGAGTGAAGACAGGGTCCTACCCCTCCACTTT
CAWSEDRVLPLHF
>-|TRBV28|-|TRBJ1-2
TGTGCCAGCAGTTCGACAGCTGGAGAGGGCTACACCTTC
CASSSTAGEGYTF
>-|TRBV28|TRBD1|TRBJ2-7
TGTGCCAGCAGTTCACAAGGACAGGTTGGGGAGCAGTACTTC
CASSSQGQVGEQYF
>-|TRBV6-1|-|TRBJ1-1
TGTGCCAGCAGTGAAGCGGGGCTTAACACTGAAGCTTTCTTT
CASSEAGLNTEAFF
>once|TRBV27|-|TRBJ2-4
TGTGCCAGCAGTACGCCGGGTCTACTAGCCAAAAACATTCAGTACTTC
CASSTPGLLAKNIQYF
>-|TRBV7-9|-|TRBJ2-2
TGTGCCAGCGAACTCTCGGGTGGCTCGCACACCGGGGAGCTGTTTTTT
CASELSGGSHTGELFF
>-|TRBV13|-|TRBJ1-1
TGTGCCAGCAGCTTACCGGGAGGGAACACTGAAGCTTTCTTT
CASSLPGGNTEAFF
>-|TRBV5-6|-|TRBJ2-5
TGTGCCAGCAGCTTTCCAGGGCTTGGGGAGACCCAGTACTTC
CASSFPGLGETQYF
>-|TRBV10-2|TRBD1|TRBJ1-1
TGCGCCAGCAACGGTGGCAGGGGGGACACTGAAGCTTTCTTT
CASNGGRGDTEAFF
>-|TRBV11-2|-|TRBJ2-1
TGTGCCAGCAGTCCGAGGGATGAGCAGTTCTTC
CASSPRDEQFF
>-|TRBV28|TRBD1|TRBJ2-1
TGTGCCAGCAGTTTATCCCCCACACAGGGGTTCACCGTCAATGAGCAGTTCTTC
CASSLSPTQGFTVNEQFF
>-|TRBV28|-|TRBJ1-1
TGTGCCAGCACCCTGTGGGGGCGGATCACTGAAGCTTTCTTT
CASTLWGRITEAFF
>few|TRBV2|TRBD1|TRBJ1-1
TGTGCCAGCAGTGAGAAAACAGGGGCCACTGAAGCTTTCTTT
CASSEKTGATEAFF
>-|TRBV7-2|-|TRBJ1-4
TGTGCCAGCAGCCCCAGGGAGGTTACTAATGAAAAACTGTTTTTT
CASSPREVTNEKLFF
>-|TRBV7-9|-|TRBJ2-7
TGTGCCAGCAGCTTAGGTGGGGGGTTTTGGCGCGAGCAGTACTTC
CASSLGGGFWREQYF
>-|TRBV28|-|TRBJ1-5
TGTGCCAGCAGTCAGGACACTCAGCCCCAGCATTTT
CASSQDTQPQHF
>once|TRBV7-8|TRBD1|TRBJ1-1
TGTGCCAGCAGCTTAGTGTTACAGGGGTCAACTGAAGCTTTCTTT
CASSLVLQGSTEAFF
>-|TRBV19|-|TRBJ2-1
TGTGCCAGCAGGGGAACTTACGATTACAATGAGCAGTTCTTC
CASRGTYDYNEQFF
>-|TRBV7-9|-|TRBJ2-7
TGTGCCAGCAGCTTAGTAGGGGGTGGGACCTACGAGCAGTACTTC
CASSLVGGGTYEQYF
>-|TRBV12-5|TRBD2|TRBJ2-5
TGTGCTAGTGGACTCGGACTAGCGGGGGGGGTAGAGACCCAGTACTTC
CASGLGLAGGVETQYF
>-|TRBV10-3|TRBD2|TRBJ2-3
TGTGCCATCCGGGGGGAAAGAGGCACAGATACGCAGTATTTT
CAIRGERGTDTQYF
>-|TRBV28|-|TRBJ1-2
TGTGCCACCTCTTTAGTTGGTGACTATGGCTACACCTTC
CATSLVGDYGYTF
>-|TRBV28|-|TRBJ2-1
TGTGCCAGCAGGATTGGAGGGCTTCTGAACAATGAGCAGTTCTTC
CASRIGGLLNNEQFF
>-|TRBV5-1|TRBD1|TRBJ1-6
TGCGCCAGCAGCCCTACGGGACAGGGTAGAAATTCACCCCTCCACTTT
CASSPTGQGRNSPLHF
>-|TRBV2|-|TRBJ2-5
TGTGCCAGCAGGGAGGGCCCCCAGGGGACCCAGTACTTC
CASREGPQGTQYF
>-|TRBV4-2|TRBD1|TRBJ2-7
TGTGCCAGCAGCCATGGGACAGGCGACCCCTACGAGCAGTACTTC
CASSHGTGDPYEQYF
>-|TRBV9|-|TRBJ1-2
TGTGCCAGCAGCGTCACAGGGCAGGCCTTCGCTAACTATGGCTACACCTTC
CASSVTGQAFANYGYTF
>-|TRBV28|-|TRBJ2-7
TGTGCCAGCAGTCGGATTGACAGATACTACGAGCAGTACTTC
CASSRIDRYYEQYF
>-|TRBV27|-|TRBJ2-3
TGTGCCAGCAGTTTAAGCGGGGACACGGGAGATACGCAGTATTTT
CASSLSGDTGDTQYF
>-|TRBV7-9|TRBD1|TRBJ1-5
TGTGCCAGCAGCTTAGGGGACAGTAACAATCAGCCCCAGCATTTT
CASSLGDSNNQPQHF
>-|TRBV30|TRBD1|TRBJ2-4
TGTGCCTGGAGTTTCGACAGGGGACACAGCGGCATTCAGTACTTC
CAWSFDRGHSGIQYF
>-|TRBV28|-|TRBJ1-1
TGTGCCAGCCGGGAGGGGCCCAAAACAACTGAAGCTTTCTTT
CASREGPKTTEAFF
>once|TRBV6-5|-|TRBJ2-7
TGTGCCAGCAGTTACAAGACGGGACTCCGATCCTACGAGCAGTACTTC
CASSYKTGLRSYEQYF
>few|TRBV6-6|TRBD2|TRBJ2-7
TGTGCCAGCAGTTATCAATATAGCGGGAGGGTCTACGAGCAGTACTTC
CASSYQYSGRVYEQYF
>-|TRBV6-5|-|TRBJ1-5
TGTGCCAGCAGGGAGAATAGCAATCAGCCCCAGCATTTT
CASRENSNQPQHF
>-|TRBV2|TRBD2|TRBJ2-7
TGTGCCAGCAGTGAGGGGGGGGACGAGCAGTACTTC
CASSEGGDEQYF
>once|TRBV7-9|-|TRBJ2-5
TGTGCCAGCAGCTCTAAGGGTTTTCGGGCAGGGCAAGAGACCCAGTACTTC
CASSSKGFRAGQETQYF
>-|TRBV6-1|-|TRBJ1-2
TGTGCCACATTCCCGGGGGGATTTCTATGGAATGGCTACACCTTC
CATFPGGFLWNGYTF
>few|TRBV10-3|-|TRBJ1-1
TGTGCCACCCAACCGACAGCGTTGAACACTGAAGCTTTCTTT
CATQPTALNTEAFF